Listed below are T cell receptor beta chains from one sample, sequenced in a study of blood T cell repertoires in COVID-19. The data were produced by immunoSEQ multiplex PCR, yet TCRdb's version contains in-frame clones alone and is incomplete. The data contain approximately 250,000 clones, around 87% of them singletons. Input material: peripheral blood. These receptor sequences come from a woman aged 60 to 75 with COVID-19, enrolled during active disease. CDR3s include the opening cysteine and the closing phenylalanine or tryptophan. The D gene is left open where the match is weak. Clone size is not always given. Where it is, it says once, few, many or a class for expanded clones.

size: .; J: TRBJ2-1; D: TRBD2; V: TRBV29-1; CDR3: CSFTRSGKGGEQFF; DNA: TGCAGCTTCACCCGAAGCGGGAAGGGAGGTGAGCAGTTCTTC
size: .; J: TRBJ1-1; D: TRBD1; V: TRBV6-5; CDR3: CAIRGGVTEAFF; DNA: TGTGCCATCAGGGGGGGGGTCACTGAAGCTTTCTTT
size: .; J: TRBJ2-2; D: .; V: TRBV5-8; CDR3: CASRRSGVGELFF; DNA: TGTGCCAGCAGGCGGTCGGGGGTAGGGGAGCTGTTTTTT
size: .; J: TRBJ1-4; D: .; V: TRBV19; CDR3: CASSTGLRVLNEKLFF; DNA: TGTGCCAGTAGTACCGGACTCCGGGTCCTTAATGAAAAACTGTTTTTT
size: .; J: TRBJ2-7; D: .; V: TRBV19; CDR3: CASSPGAREQYF; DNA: TGTGCCAGTAGTCCAGGGGCGAGGGAGCAGTACTTC
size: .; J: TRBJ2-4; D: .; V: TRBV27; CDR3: CASSLSALQNIQYF; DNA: TGTGCCAGCAGTTTATCGGCCCTCCAAAACATTCAGTACTTC
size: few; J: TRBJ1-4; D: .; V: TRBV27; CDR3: CASSYSGGWEANEKLFF; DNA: TGTGCCAGCAGCTACTCGGGGGGATGGGAGGCTAATGAAAAACTGTTTTTT
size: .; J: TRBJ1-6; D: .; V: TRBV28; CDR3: CASSGGTEHGYNSPLHF; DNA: TGTGCCAGCAGTGGCGGGACGGAGCATGGATATAATTCACCCCTCCACTTT
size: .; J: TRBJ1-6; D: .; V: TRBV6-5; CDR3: CASLRTMGAISPLHF; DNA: TGTGCCAGCTTACGCACCATGGGGGCAATTTCACCCCTCCACTTT
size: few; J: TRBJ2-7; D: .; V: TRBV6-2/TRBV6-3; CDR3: CASSPGHGHEQYF; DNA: TGTGCCAGCAGCCCGGGACACGGCCACGAGCAGTACTTC
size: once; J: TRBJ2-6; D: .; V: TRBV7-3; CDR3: CASSLFLSGANVLTF; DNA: TGTGCCAGCAGCTTATTCCTCTCTGGGGCCAACGTCCTGACTTTC
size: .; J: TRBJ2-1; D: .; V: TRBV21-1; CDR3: CASSTRQMITYNEQFF; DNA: TGTGCCAGCAGCACGAGACAGATGATTACCTACAATGAGCAGTTCTTC
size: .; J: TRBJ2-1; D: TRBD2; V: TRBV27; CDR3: CASSSPGLAGGLSSYNEQFF; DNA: TGTGCCAGCAGCAGTCCGGGACTAGCGGGAGGACTAAGCTCCTACAATGAGCAGTTCTTC
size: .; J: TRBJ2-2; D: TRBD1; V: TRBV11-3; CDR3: CATGQGNTGELFF; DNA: TGTGCCACCGGACAGGGGAACACCGGGGAGCTGTTTTTT
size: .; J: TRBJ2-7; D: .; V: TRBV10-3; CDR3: CAIRHGGNSFEQYF; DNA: TGTGCCATCAGGCATGGCGGAAATTCTTTCGAGCAGTACTTC
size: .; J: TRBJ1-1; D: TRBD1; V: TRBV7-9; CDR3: CASSLGRGRFSGYTEAFF; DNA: TGTGCCAGCAGCTTGGGCAGGGGGCGTTTTTCGGGATACACTGAAGCTTTCTTT
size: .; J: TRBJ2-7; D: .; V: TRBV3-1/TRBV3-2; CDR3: CASSQDNRRTSYEQYF; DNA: TGTGCCAGCAGCCAAGATAACAGGCGCACTTCCTACGAGCAGTACTTC
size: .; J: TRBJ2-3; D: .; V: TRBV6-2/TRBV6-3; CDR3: CASSPPYGGQIATQYF; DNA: TGTGCCAGCAGCCCTCCGTATGGCGGGCAGATCGCTACGCAGTATTTT
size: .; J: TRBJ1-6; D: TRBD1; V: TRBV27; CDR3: CASSRGQGRGDSPLHF; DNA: TGTGCCAGCAGCCGGGGACAGGGGCGAGGAGATTCACCCCTCCACTTT
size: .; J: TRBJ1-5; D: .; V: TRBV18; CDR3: CASSRSQGAGQPQHF; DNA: TGTGCCAGCTCAAGGTCACAAGGGGCCGGTCAGCCCCAGCATTTT
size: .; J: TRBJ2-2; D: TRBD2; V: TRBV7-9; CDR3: CASRNRGTSGNTGELFF; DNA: TGTGCCAGCAGAAATCGGGGGACTAGCGGGAACACCGGGGAGCTGTTTTTT
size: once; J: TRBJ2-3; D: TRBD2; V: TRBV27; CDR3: CASSLNFGLAGATDTQYF; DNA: TGTGCCAGCAGTTTAAATTTTGGACTAGCGGGGGCCACAGATACGCAGTATTTT
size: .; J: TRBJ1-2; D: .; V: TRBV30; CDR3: CAWSPDSSYGYTF; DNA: TGTGCCTGGAGTCCTGACAGCAGCTATGGCTACACCTTC
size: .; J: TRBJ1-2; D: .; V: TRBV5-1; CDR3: CASSKGLPGNYGYTF; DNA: TGCGCCAGCAGCAAGGGACTACCAGGAAACTATGGCTACACCTTC
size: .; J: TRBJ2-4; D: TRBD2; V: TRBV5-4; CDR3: CASSSPGLAFEGKNIQYF; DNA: TGTGCCAGCAGCTCTCCGGGACTAGCGTTCGAGGGCAAAAACATTCAGTACTTC
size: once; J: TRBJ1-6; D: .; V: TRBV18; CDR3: CASSPKRGDNSPLHF; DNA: TGTGCCAGCTCACCAAAGCGGGGGGATAATTCACCCCTCCACTTT
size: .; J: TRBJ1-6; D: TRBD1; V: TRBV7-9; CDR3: CASSFYWTGGSNNSPLHF; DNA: TGTGCCAGCAGCTTCTATTGGACAGGGGGCTCAAATAATTCACCCCTCCACTTT
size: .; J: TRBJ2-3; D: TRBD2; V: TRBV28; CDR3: CAIRQGPRLAGGPQKSSSTDTQYF; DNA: TGTGCCATCCGACAGGGCCCAAGACTAGCGGGAGGTCCCCAAAAAAGCAGTAGCACAGATACGCAGTATTTT
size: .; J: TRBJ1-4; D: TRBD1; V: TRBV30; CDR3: CAWKLGQGATNEKLFF; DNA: TGTGCCTGGAAGCTCGGACAGGGGGCAACTAATGAAAAACTGTTTTTT
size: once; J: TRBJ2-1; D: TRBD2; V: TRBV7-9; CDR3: CASSLDGLAGRYNEQFF; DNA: TGTGCCAGCAGCTTAGACGGGCTAGCGGGACGTTACAATGAGCAGTTCTTC
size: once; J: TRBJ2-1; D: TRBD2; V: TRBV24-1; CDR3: CATSDASGRAGLEQFF; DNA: TGTGCCACCAGTGACGCTAGCGGGAGGGCCGGTCTTGAGCAGTTCTTC
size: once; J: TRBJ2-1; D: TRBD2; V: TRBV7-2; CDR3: CASSALAGGHYNEQFF; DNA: TGTGCCAGCAGCGCTCTGGCGGGAGGGCACTACAATGAGCAGTTCTTC
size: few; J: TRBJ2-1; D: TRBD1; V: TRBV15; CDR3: CATSRDMDRGRIEQFF; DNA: TGTGCCACCAGCAGAGATATGGACAGGGGGCGAATTGAGCAGTTCTTC
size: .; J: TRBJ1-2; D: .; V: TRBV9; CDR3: CASSPPGGRGYTF; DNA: TGTGCCAGCAGCCCCCCCGGGGGGCGCGGCTACACCTTC
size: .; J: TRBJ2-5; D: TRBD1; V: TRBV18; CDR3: CASSDPDRRETQYF; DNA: TGTGCCAGCTCCGACCCGGACAGGCGAGAGACCCAGTACTTC
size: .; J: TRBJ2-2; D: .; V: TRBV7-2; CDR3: CASSLELGELFF; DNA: TGTGCCAGCAGCTTAGAACTCGGGGAGCTGTTTTTT
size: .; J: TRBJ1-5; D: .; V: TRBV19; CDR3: CASSTLGGGPQYGNQPQHF; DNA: TGTGCCAGTAGTACCCTTGGGGGGGGCCCCCAATATGGCAATCAGCCCCAGCATTTT
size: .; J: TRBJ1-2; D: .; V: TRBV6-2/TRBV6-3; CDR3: CASSDSVYGYTF; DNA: TGTGCCAGCAGTGACAGTGTTTATGGCTACACCTTC
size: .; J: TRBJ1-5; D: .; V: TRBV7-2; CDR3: CASSLGTERNQPQHF; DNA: TGTGCCAGCAGCTTAGGGACAGAAAGAAATCAGCCCCAGCATTTT